The 27 T cell receptor beta chains presented below share a single source sample, sequenced in a study of T cell responses to AZD1222 COVID-19 vaccine. The table came from immunoSEQ multiplex PCR; TCRdb's copy has only in-frame clones and leaves some out. The data show 150,000 or so clones, 85% to 90% seen once. The source material was peripheral blood, sampled on day 0 of MenACWY control vaccination. Receptors originate from an adult in good health.

The CDR3: CASSRDKNTGELFF. CDR3 in DNA: TGTGCCAGCAGCCGGGACAAGAACACCGGGGAGCTGTTTTTT. The chain employs TRBV3-1 (or the pseudogene TRBV3-2) and TRBJ2-2, with D possibly TRBD1 on 6 matching bases. This CDR3 region has 14 residues. Trimming took off 4 bases at V and 1 base at J, with 7 bases between the two ends. Germline V gene lookup returns CDR1 LGHDT and CDR2 YNNKEL (reference sequence).

The chain couples TRBV6-5 to TRBJ2-1, with a weak D call TRBD2 (6 bases). V shed 7 bases and J shed 6 bases, with 16 bases lying between them. The CDR3 has 14 amino acids. Germline loops: CDR1 MNHEY, CDR2 SVGAGI. DNA of the CDR3: TGTGCCAGCAATCCTATAGGGGACTTCAATGAGCAGTTCTTC. Protein product: CASNPIGDFNEQFF.

The chain recombines TRBV7-6 with TRBJ2-7, with 13 positions matching TRBD2. Trimming at V came to 1 base and at J to 3 bases, leaving 6 bases not matched to a gene. The V gene's germline CDR1 is SGHVS and CDR2 FNYEAQ. The CDR3 consists of 17 residues. The CDR3 sequence is CASSLGPGLAGRYEQYF. The CDR3 coding sequence is TGTGCCAGCAGCTTAGGCCCGGGACTAGCGGGACGCTACGAGCAGTACTTC.

This clone was observed a handful of times. The chain couples TRBV5-1 to TRBJ1-6, with D maybe TRBD1 (6 bases). Trimming stripped 0 bases from V and 7 bases from J, with 11 bases between. Germline V gene lookup returns CDR1 SGHRS and CDR2 YFSETQ. This CDR3 comprises 15 residues. DNA for the CDR3: TGCGCCAGCAGCTTGGCGGGGGGGCAAAATTCACCCCTCCACTTT. It translates to CASSLAGGQNSPLHF.

The gene calls are TRBV28 and TRBJ1-5, with TRBD1 identical over 7 bases. J lost 2 bases, V lost 6 bases, and 7 bases had no gene match. The CDR3 length is 15 residues. The V gene's germline CDR1 is MDHEN and CDR2 SYDVKM. CDR3 region: CASSLRTGGNQPQHF. The CDR3 DNA reads TGTGCCAGCAGCCTTCGGACAGGCGGCAATCAGCCCCAGCATTTT.

In this sample, this clone turned up once. The chain couples TRBV4-3 to TRBJ2-5; D possibly corresponds to TRBD2 (5 bases). The J call could be wrong; TRBJ2-7 is a better fit for the DNA end. Germline V gene lookup returns CDR1 LGHNA and CDR2 YSLEER. There are 14 residues in the CDR3. The CDR3 loop reads CASSQDMRVGEQYF. CDR3 in DNA: TGCGCCAGCAGCCAAGATATGAGGGTCGGCGAGCAGTACTTC.

The chain has TRBV5-4 and TRBJ1-2; D not resolved. V lost 9 bases and J 4 bases, leaving 16 bases between the germline ends. Germline CDR1 reads SGHNT; CDR2 reads YYREEE (reference sequence). CDR3 length: 13 residues. The CDR3 spells CATTFMPGYGYTF. The CDR3 DNA reads TGTGCCACCACGTTTATGCCCGGCTATGGCTACACCTTC. The full variable domain, in which reference TRBV5-4 and TRBJ1-2 provide the parts outside the CDR3, is ETGVTQSPTHLIKTRGQQVTLRCSSQSGHNTVSWYQQALGQGPQFIFQYYREEENGRGNFPPRFSGLQFPNYSSELNVNALELDDSALYLCATTFMPGYGYTFGSGTRLTVV.

V gene TRBV6-5 combines with J gene TRBJ2-7; tentatively, D is TRBD2 (6 bases). V dropped 5 bases and J dropped 5 bases, with 13 bases sitting between them. Germline V CDR1 and CDR2: MNHEY, SVGAGI. The CDR3 contains 13 residues. Written as DNA, the CDR3 is TGTGCCAGCAGTCGGACTACTGGGGACGAGCAGTACTTC. This codes for CASSRTTGDEQYF.

V is TRBV7-8 and J is TRBJ2-7, with D possibly being TRBD2 (6 bases). V shed 1 base and J shed 2 bases, with 15 bases lying between them. Germline-derived CDR1 and CDR2 are SGHVS and FQNEAQ. The CDR3 loop spans 16 amino acids. CDR3 DNA sequence: TGTGCCAGCAGCTTAGGACGCGGCGGGGCGACCTACGAGCAGTACTTC. This sequence encodes CASSLGRGGATYEQYF. The entire variable domain, with the rest obtained from reference TRBV7-8 and TRBJ2-7, is as follows: GAGVSQSPRYKVAKRGQDVALRCDPISGHVSLFWYQQALGQGPEFLTYFQNEAQLDKSGLPSDRFFAERPEGSVSTLKIQRTQQEDSAVYLCASSLGRGGATYEQYFGPGTRLTVT.

The CDR3 loop reads CASGPGYTEAFF. The CDR3 DNA is TGTGCCAGCGGACCAGGTTACACTGAAGCTTTCTTT. The chain is built from TRBV28 and TRBJ1-1; D uncertain. V was pared by 8 bases and J by 3 bases, with 10 bases between. The CDR3 is 12 amino acids. CDR1 is MDHEN and CDR2 is SYDVKM in the germline V gene.

As DNA, the CDR3 is TGTGCCAGCAGCTTGCGGGAGGGCCGCAATGAGCAGTTCTTC. It is translated as CASSLREGRNEQFF. The chain combines TRBV7-8 with TRBJ2-1, with TRBD2 matching over 9 bases. Losses at the gene ends were 3 bases for V and 6 bases for J; bases not matched to a gene: 3. From germline, CDR1 is SGHVS and CDR2 FQNEAQ. The CDR3 is made up of 14 amino acids.

This clone turned up a few times. The V gene is TRBV7-9, the J gene TRBJ1-5; D remains ambiguous. Looked up from germline, CDR1 is SEHNR and CDR2 is FQNEAQ (reference sequence). The CDR3 is made up of 17 amino acids. Deletions cut 5 bases from V and 2 bases from J, with 19 bases between. The CDR3: CASSPREGGFGNQPQHF. DNA for the CDR3: TGTGCCAGCAGCCCTAGAGAAGGCGGATTTGGCAATCAGCCCCAGCATTTT.

The gene calls are TRBV6-1 and TRBJ1-2; D is perhaps TRBD1 (6 bases). Per the germline V gene, CDR1 is MNHNS and CDR2 is SASEGT. Trimming shortened V by 3 bases and J by 2 bases, and 16 bases separated the two germline ends. This CDR3 is built from 16 residues. The CDR3 bases are TGTGCCAGCAGTGACCCCCGTCTCAGGGGAAACTATGGCTACACCTTC. Translating it yields CASSDPRLRGNYGYTF.

This rearrangement joins TRBV2 to TRBJ2-7, with a weak D call TRBD1 (6 bases). Germline CDR1 SNHLY, CDR2 FYNNEI. V lost 8 bases, J lost 2 bases, and 7 bases lay in between. The CDR3 is 11 residues long. The chain's CDR3 is CASRDTYEQYV. The CDR3 nucleotides are TGTGCCAGCCGGGACACCTACGAGCAGTACGTC.

The chain joins TRBV5-1 to TRBJ2-2, with D unclear. The CDR3 spans 13 residues. The germline V gene has CDR1 SGHRS and CDR2 YFSETQ. Trimming left V 3 bases short and J 6 bases short, with 9 bases between. This CDR3 is CASSSDVAGELFF. The DNA of the CDR3 is TGCGCCAGCAGCTCCGACGTGGCCGGGGAGCTGTTTTTT.

This clone was picked up a small number of times. For the CDR3, the DNA is TGCGCCAGCAGATCCTTTTTTGGGACAGATAAATCAGATGGCTACACCTTC. This codes for CASRSFFGTDKSDGYTF. The chain links TRBV5-1 to TRBJ1-2; TRBD1 matches 7 bases. V shed 5 bases, J shed 6 bases, and the junction held 19 bases outside the gene matches. Germline-derived CDR1 and CDR2 are SGHRS and YFSETQ. The CDR3 runs to 17 residues.

The V gene is TRBV27, the J gene TRBJ2-3; no reliable D call. Trimming removed 2 bases at V and 0 bases at J, with 6 bases between. Germline V gene data show CDR1 as MNHEY and CDR2 as SMNVEV (reference sequence). CDR3 length: 14 amino acids. CDR3 bases: TGTGCCAGCAGTTTAACCTATAGCACAGATACGCAGTATTTT. Protein: CASSLTYSTDTQYF.

This chain uses TRBV5-5 with TRBJ2-1; D not certain. Germline values: CDR1 SGHKS, CDR2 YYEKEE (reference sequence). The CDR3 runs to 15 residues. The V and J ends lost 4 bases and 4 bases respectively, with 15 bases between them. CDR3 loop: CASSPVWWDYNEQFF. DNA of the CDR3: TGTGCCAGCAGCCCTGTTTGGTGGGATTACAATGAGCAGTTCTTC. Full variable domain (missing parts from reference TRBV5-5 and TRBJ2-1): DAGVTQSPTHLIKTRGQQVTLRCSPISGHKSVSWYQQVLGQGPQFIFQYYEKEERGRGNFPDRFSARQFPNYSSELNVNALLLGDSALYLCASSPVWWDYNEQFFGPGTRLTVL.

This clone has a single count. The CDR3 DNA sequence: TGCGCCAGCAGCCAAGATCCTAGCGGCCACTCCTACAATGAGCAGTTCTTC. Residues: CASSQDPSGHSYNEQFF. This sequence joins TRBV4-1 and TRBJ2-1, with TRBD2 matching 7 bases. Germline CDR1 and CDR2: MGHRA and YSYEKL. This CDR3 comprises 17 residues. J was trimmed by 0 bases and V by 0 bases; bases with no gene match: 5.

The chain has TRBV12-5 and TRBJ2-7; the D gene is possibly TRBD1 (6 bases). There are 13 residues in the CDR3. Trimming removed 6 bases at V and 0 bases at J, with 9 bases between. Germline values: CDR1 LGHNT, CDR2 FRNRAP. In DNA form, the CDR3 reads TGTGCTAGTGGACGGGACACCTCCTACGAGCAGTACTTC. Residues: CASGRDTSYEQYF.

V and J are TRBV11-3 and TRBJ2-3; D may be TRBD2 (6 bases). The CDR3 contains 17 residues. Deletions cut 5 bases from V and 0 bases from J, with 18 bases between. Germline values: CDR1 SGHNT, CDR2 YENEEA. The CDR3 DNA sequence: TGTGCCAGCAGCCGCGGCACAGGTGGGACTAGCACAGATACGCAGTATTTT. Its protein is CASSRGTGGTSTDTQYF.

The V and J genes are TRBV3-1 (or the pseudogene TRBV3-2) and TRBJ2-5; 9 bases match TRBD2. The CDR3 loop spans 15 amino acids. Germline loops: CDR1 LGHDT, CDR2 YNNKEL (reference sequence). J lost 0 bases, V lost 3 bases, and 2 bases had no gene match. The CDR3 coding sequence is TGTGCCAGCAGCCAGCGGGGGGGGTACCAAGAGACCCAGTACTTC. It encodes CASSQRGGYQETQYF.

CDR3 region: CASKFTTYEQYF. CDR3 DNA: TGTGCCAGCAAGTTTACCACCTACGAGCAGTACTTC. This chain links TRBV2 with TRBJ2-7; D remains ambiguous. Trimming pared 7 bases from V and 2 bases from J, leaving 9 bases between. The CDR3 spans 12 residues. Germline CDR1 and CDR2: SNHLY and FYNNEI.

CDR3 bases: TGTGCCAGCAGAGGTGGACAGGGAGCCTACGAGCAGTACGTC. The encoded protein is CASRGGQGAYEQYV. The J gene is TRBJ2-7, the V gene TRBV6-5, with 8 bases fitting TRBD1. V was pared by 6 bases and J by 2 bases, with 6 bases of the junction left unmatched. CDR1 and CDR2 from the germline V gene are MNHEY and SVGAGI. This CDR3 is built from 14 residues.

V and J are TRBV4-2 and TRBJ2-2; 7 bases are a match to TRBD1. The germline V gene has CDR1 LGHNA and CDR2 YNFKEQ. The CDR3 covers 15 residues. After removal of 3 bases from V and 5 bases from J, the junction contained 6 bases not matched to a gene. The CDR3 spells CASSQALQGTGELFF. The CDR3 DNA reads TGTGCCAGCAGCCAGGCTCTACAGGGGACCGGGGAGCTGTTTTTT.

This chain joins TRBV28 and TRBJ1-5; 8 nucleotides line up with TRBD1. Trimming at V came to 6 bases and at J to 7 bases, leaving 11 bases not matched to a gene. This CDR3 comprises 15 residues. Germline assignment: CDR1 MDHEN and CDR2 SYDVKM. This CDR3 is CASRVSRRTGQPQHF. In DNA, the CDR3 is TGTGCCAGCAGGGTATCTCGGAGGACAGGGCAGCCCCAGCATTTT.

The chain is built from TRBV6-5 and TRBJ2-2; D is unclear. The CDR3 is 13 amino acids. V gave up 6 bases and J gave up 5 bases, with 10 bases separating them. Germline V gene lookup returns CDR1 MNHEY and CDR2 SVGAGI. CDR3 DNA: TGTGCCAGCAGGGTAGGCAGAACCGGGGAGCTGTTTTTT. Its protein product is CASRVGRTGELFF.